Sequencing of this T cell receptor (beta chain) was carried out in a study of cytomegalovirus exposure and HLA in healthy donors. Points from the study as a whole: Most TCR sequences showed up rarely, but some public TCRs showed up in many donors. Later genetic work tied a missense DCLRE1C variant to beta-chain V and J trimming. The classifier, whose performance was assessed in both the original and validation cohorts, reportedly diagnosed cytomegalovirus status with high specificity and sensitivity.

CDR1 SGHTA and CDR2 FQGNSA come from the germline V gene. The CDR3 has 12 residues. Deletions cut 1 base from V and 13 bases from J, with 14 bases between. As concerns this clone: Its antigen is still unknown.

Vbeta (60) and Jbeta (13) primers were used in the PCR. Sequencing used immunoSEQ multiplex PCR; TCRdb keeps in-frame clones, though not all of them. The repertoire has under 200,000 clones, 70% to 90% of them found once; the top ten carry roughly 10%. J is TRBJ2-7 and V is TRBV7-2; maybe TRBD1 (6 bases). The source of this sequence is a man in his late teens or twenties in good health and CMV-seropositive. Sequencing was performed on PBMCs. The CDR3: CASSLDLGQTYF. CDR3 sequence (DNA): TGTGCCAGCAGCTTAGACCTTGGACAGACCTACTTC.